Below are 3 T cell receptor beta chains sequenced from a single sample in a study of blood T cell repertoires in COVID-19 (dated by TCRdb to 2020 to 2022). The receptor library was made with the immunoSEQ multiplex PCR assay. TCRdb holds this immuneACCESS table with in-frame rearrangements only. Some clones are missing; in checked studies, unresolved V genes explain under half, and the rest has no known cause. The sample profile shows around 180,000 clones; 75% to 90% of them were found once. The top ten clonotypes cover around 2.3% of the sample. The sample consisted of PBMCs or T cells enriched from blood (not recorded which). All receptors come from a woman in her forties with acute COVID-19.

This sequence joins TRBV29-1 and TRBJ2-6; a possible D gene is TRBD2 (6 bases). CDR1 is SQVTM, CDR2 ANQGSEA, per germline. Trimming took 7 bases from V and 0 from J, leaving 16 bases between them. The CDR3 has 16 residues. The CDR3: CSGGWRDSSGANVLTF. DNA of the CDR3: TGCAGCGGGGGTTGGAGGGATTCCTCTGGGGCCAACGTCCTGACTTTC.

The rearrangement uses TRBV2 and TRBJ2-2; 14 bases are shared with TRBD2. The CDR3 length is 17 residues. In germline, CDR1 is SNHLY, CDR2 FYNNEI. J lost 3 bases, V lost 1 base, and 1 base had no gene match. In DNA form, the CDR3 reads TGTGCCAGCAGTGAAGGGACTAGCGGGAGGTACACCGGGGAGCTGTTTTTT. Translation gives CASSEGTSGRYTGELFF.

The chain carries TRBV27 and TRBJ2-1, with 7 bases aligning to TRBD2. CDR1 is MNHEY and CDR2 is SMNVEV in the germline V gene (reference sequence). The trim removed 5 bases at V and 8 bases at J, leaving 6 bases unmatched. This CDR3 spans 13 amino acids. This chain's CDR3 is CASSLGRAHEQFF. CDR3 DNA: TGTGCCAGCAGTCTTGGGAGGGCCCATGAGCAGTTCTTC.